This T cell receptor (beta chain) was obtained from a study of blood T cell repertoires in COVID-19 (dated by TCRdb to 2019 to 2021). For the wider study: Samples covering the acute and convalescent phases of COVID-19 were provided by collaborators in the United States, Italy and Spain. The prospective study material was composed of cDNA or gDNA derived from T cells, B-cell-depleted T cells, or PBMCs. Where available, HLA class I and class II types were taken from metadata supplied by the sample provider and were not determined by assay-based typing. The samples were drawn from the first 160 participants of the ongoing ImmuneRACE study and from some 1,300 subjects provided by 6 global collaborators. Deeply sampled blood TCRbeta repertoires from subjects exposed to, actively infected with, or recovered from COVID-19 were included in the dataset. A freely available public database, intended as a resource for researchers studying the immune response to SARS-CoV-2, is where the repertoires were released. Sample metadata almost always included a de-identified subject ID, COVID-19 status, age in years and sex.

TCRbeta CDR3 regions were amplified from genomic DNA using the immunoSEQ Assay, a bias-controlled multiplex PCR. The authors processed their data as follows. Nucleated cell counts per sample were estimated from amplification of reference gene primers within the assay. Sequence reads were collapsed and filtered to measure the absolute abundance of every unique TCRbeta CDR3 rearrangement. For each sample, productive Simpson clonality was calculated by taking the square root of Simpson's diversity index across productive rearrangements. TCRdb carries this immuneACCESS record with in-frame sequences only. Its versions omit some clonotypes, under half of them owing to an unresolved V gene in the studies checked, with the rest unexplained. The V and J calls and clone size were taken over from that table, and D and trimming were inferred from the DNA. The sample profile shows under 80,000 clones; around 87% of them were found once. The ten top clones hold 1% of the sample.

The collaborating institutions used their own protocols to collect whole blood in K2EDTA tubes. For TCRbeta analysis, collaborator samples were shipped as frozen whole blood, as isolated PBMCs, or as DNA extracted from either sample type. Via the germline V gene (reference sequence), CDR1 is LNHDA and CDR2 SQIVND. V loses 7 bases at its end and J loses 1 base; junction bases beyond the gene matches: 6. Including the terminal cysteine and phenylalanine, the CDR3 comprises 15 residues. The CDR3 DNA has 45 bases and is translated from base 1. This clone was picked up one time. The antigen it recognizes is unknown. No base quality information exists; no much larger clone differs at one position. The full study reports these points: How much clinical and demographic metadata was included differed by source and by participant, and the metadata was provided uncurated.

Material: peripheral blood. This receptor was taken from a man aged 65 to 85 with acute or convalescent COVID-19. The V and J genes are TRBV19 and TRBJ2-4; 8 bases in between match TRBD2. CDR3 protein: CASNAASGAKNIQYF. The sequenced DNA: TGTGCCAGTAACGCGGCTAGCGGGGCCAAAAACATTCAGTACTTC.